Each of the 3 T cell receptor beta chains below was sequenced from the same sample in a study of T cells in Graves' hyperthyroidism and ophthalmopathy. The source material, RNA transcripts, was used to amplify TCR beta CDR3 regions. TCR CDR3 regions were first amplified by RT-PCR with HTBI primers. In TCRdb, the multiplex PCR reads were re-called with MiXCR into one record per CDR3 protein. Counted here are some 600,000 distinct CDR3 sequences, around 13% occurring once; the ten biggest clones make up around 5.4%. Specimen: blood. The receptors stem from a young woman with Graves' hyperthyroidism that later progressed to Graves' ophthalmopathy.

The V gene is TRBV5-4, the J gene TRBJ2-2, with D uncertain. The CDR3 length is 16 residues. V was clipped by 7 bases and J by 7 bases, with 23 bases between them. Germline V gives CDR1 SGHNT, CDR2 YYREEE (reference sequence). Written as DNA, the CDR3 is TGTGCCAGCTCAAACTACGGCATAGAGAAGGGCGGGGAGCTGTTTTTT. This encodes CASSNYGIEKGGELFF.

This clonotype was found many times. The chain links TRBV5-1 to TRBJ2-5; the match to TRBD1 covers 9 bases. From germline, CDR1 is SGHRS and CDR2 YFSETQ. The CDR3 consists of 15 residues. V lost 0 bases and J lost 5; bases outside the gene matches: 5. This CDR3 reads CASSLADRGGETQYF. In DNA form, the CDR3 reads TGCGCCAGCAGCTTGGCGGACAGGGGCGGCGAGACCCAGTACTTC.

V usage is TRBV7-9 and J usage is TRBJ2-1; no firm D call. Germline V gene sequence: CDR1 SEHNR, CDR2 FQNEAQ (reference sequence). Trimming took off 4 bases at V and 10 bases at J, with 20 bases between the two ends. The CDR3 spans 15 residues. The CDR3 coding sequence is TGTGCCAGCAGCTCCCGACGAAGCGAGGTTTGGGAGCAGTTCTTC. It encodes CASSSRRSEVWEQFF. The whole variable domain, remainder taken from reference TRBV7-9 and TRBJ2-1, is DTGVSQNPRHKITKRGQNVTFRCDPISEHNRLYWYRQTLGQGPEFLTYFQNEAQLEKSRLLSDRFSAERPKGSFSTLEIQRTEQGDSAMYLCASSSRRSEVWEQFFGPGTRLTVL.